This record looks at one TCR beta chain sequence and its context. Measured with immunoSEQ multiplex PCR; TCRdb has only the in-frame clones, and not every one. In the table there are about 56,000 clones, 75% to 85% of which are singletons. Germline V gene lookup returns CDR1 LGHNA and CDR2 YNFKEQ. The CDR3 is made up of 13 amino acids. V dropped 0 bases and J dropped 4 bases, with 5 bases sitting between them. This specimen comes from a study of OX40 agonist ivuxolimab in advanced cancers. The sequencing here drew on CD4+ or CD8+ T cells sorted from blood, taken in a trial of the OX40 agonist ivuxolimab. The source is an adult with an advanced solid tumor such as melanoma, head and neck, liver or kidney cancer. The chain is built from TRBV4-2 and TRBJ2-3; D unresolved. CDR3 sequence: CASSQDLPDTQYF. DNA for the CDR3: TGTGCCAGCAGCCAAGATTTGCCAGATACGCAGTATTTT.